This TCR beta chain was found in a study of T-cell memory formation after mild COVID-19. Study-level findings and limits: The pre-infection memory compartment contained some responding clones, suggesting cross-reactive memory joined. Unconfirmed was the SARS-CoV-2 specificity of second-wave clones that peaked on day 37.

Regarding this clonotype: Antigen specificity is unknown.

TCRdb fed the 5' RACE reads into MiXCR, producing one record per CDR3 protein. The sample gives 30,000 to 40,000 distinct CDR3 sequences, 10% to 12% of which show up once; less than 30% is in the top ten. The specimen sequenced was PBMCs or a T cell subset sorted from them (not recorded which). The sequence was obtained from a man younger than 30 who had mild COVID-19 (a few samples of this study predate the infection). Cell type and time point are not known.

The CDR3 reads CAAKRYNEQFF. The CDR3 DNA reads as TGTGCCGCGAAGCGCTACAATGAGCAGTTCTTC. The J gene is TRBJ2-1, the V gene TRBV27; D ambiguous. The CDR3 is 11 residues long. V was shortened by 11 bases and J by 3 bases, with 8 bases between the two germline ends. Germline V lookup: CDR1 MNHEY, CDR2 SMNVEV (reference sequence).